Here is one T cell receptor (beta chain) with its context. The data derive from a study of spatial heterogeneity in lung cancer. Described time point: sample taken at primary tumor resection. Unsorted samples of tumor, nontumor lung or frozen PBMC had their whole RNA sequenced. Donors were about 70 untreated early-stage non-small cell lung cancer patients. This CDR3 has 14 residues. Germline lookup yields CDR1 SGHRS and CDR2 YFSETQ. Trimming removed 5 bases from V and 1 base from J, with 13 bases in between. One entry per CDR3 protein results from TCRdb running MiXCR on the 5' RACE reads. The sample has about 92,000 distinct CDR3 sequences; less than 15% are singletons.

V and J are TRBV5-1 and TRBJ2-7; possibly TRBD1 or TRBD2 for D (5 bases each). Sequenced material: PBMCs, taken at surgery. The receptor was isolated from a male donor with early-stage non-small cell lung cancer. This CDR3 reads CASSDSAGSYEQYF. CDR3 nucleotides: TGCGCCAGCAGTGATAGCGCAGGGTCCTACGAGCAGTACTTC.